This passage covers 7 T cell receptor beta chains from one sample sequenced in a study of identical twins. TCRdb called the 5' RACE reads again in MiXCR, with one record for every CDR3 protein. The sample has about 500,000 distinct CDR3 sequences; 14% are singletons. These records were also assigned to another study, of yellow fever vaccine responses in identical twins.

Source material: CD4+ T cells sorted from blood. All receptors come from a woman aged 18-29 years in good health.

There are a few counts of this clonotype. The chain employs TRBV9 and TRBJ1-1; perhaps TRBD1 as D (5 bases). CDR3 length: 13 residues. Trimming took off 7 bases at V and 4 bases at J, with 14 bases between the two ends. Germline lookup yields CDR1 SGDLS and CDR2 YYNGEE. The CDR3 sequence is CASSLGPGTEAFF. For the CDR3, the DNA is TGTGCCAGCTCGCTGGGGCCGGGCACTGAAGCTTTCTTT.

This rearrangement joins TRBV10-3 to TRBJ2-3; D perhaps matches TRBD2 (7 bases). Germline CDR1 is ENHRY and CDR2 is SYGVKD. The CDR3 is made up of 19 amino acids. V was cut by 7 bases and J by 0 bases, with 26 bases left in between. The CDR3 nucleotides are TGTGCCATCAATGGACTAGGATTTACCCGGGACACTAGCACAGATACGCAGTATTTT. Translation: CAINGLGFTRDTSTDTQYF.

This chain uses TRBV6-1 with TRBJ1-6; weak D call: TRBD1 (5 bases). The CDR3 contains 14 residues. The germline gives CDR1 MNHNS, CDR2 SASEGT. Trimming took 5 bases from V and 10 from J, leaving 15 bases between them. In DNA form, the CDR3 reads TGTGCCAGCAGTACGTCCGACAGAGGGTCACCCCTCCACTTT. It codes for CASSTSDRGSPLHF.

In this sample, this clonotype turned up a few times. The V call is TRBV2, the J call TRBJ2-1, with D tentatively TRBD2 (5 bases). The ends were cut back, 1 base at V and 6 bases at J, with 10 bases in the middle. CDR1 is SNHLY and CDR2 is FYNNEI in the germline V gene. This CDR3 contains 14 residues. The CDR3 is CASSEESSSNEQFF. DNA for the CDR3: TGTGCCAGCAGTGAAGAGTCTAGCAGCAATGAGCAGTTCTTC.

This clonotype has only a few counts. CDR3 region: CASSQGLAGEVKYF. The CDR3 region has the DNA TGCGCCAGCAGCCAGGGACTAGCGGGAGAGGTTAAGTACTTC. This chain joins TRBV5-1 and TRBJ2-7; 14 bases match TRBD2. The germline V gene encodes CDR1 SGHRS and CDR2 YFSETQ. Trimming cost V 4 bases and J 11 bases; bases outside gene matches: 8. CDR3 size: 14 residues.

This clonotype was detected ten times or more. The chain links TRBV6-2 or TRBV6-3 to TRBJ2-1; D possibly corresponds to TRBD2 (7 bases). V lost 5 bases and J lost 0, with 17 bases in between. Per the germline V gene, CDR1 is MNHEY and CDR2 is SVGEGT. The CDR3 spans 17 residues. The DNA of the CDR3 is TGTGCCAGCAGTACGGGGGGCGGAGGGAGCTCCTACAATGAGCAGTTCTTC. Translation gives CASSTGGGGSSYNEQFF.

This chain uses TRBV7-9 with TRBJ2-1; no clear D gene. This CDR3 contains 14 residues. The germline CDR1 and CDR2 sequences are SEHNR and FQNEAQ (reference sequence). V shed 4 bases and J shed 5 bases, with 12 bases lying between them. CDR3 bases: TGTGCCAGCAGCTGGGATGAAACCAACAATGAGCAGTTCTTC. It is translated as CASSWDETNNEQFF.